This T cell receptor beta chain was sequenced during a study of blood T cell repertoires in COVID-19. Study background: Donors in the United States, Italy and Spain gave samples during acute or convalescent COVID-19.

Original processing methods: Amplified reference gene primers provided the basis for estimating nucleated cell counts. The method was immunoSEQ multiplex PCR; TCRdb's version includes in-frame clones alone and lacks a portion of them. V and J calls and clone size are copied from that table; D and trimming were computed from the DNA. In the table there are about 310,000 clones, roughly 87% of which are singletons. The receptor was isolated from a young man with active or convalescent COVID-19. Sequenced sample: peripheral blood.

CDR3 sequence (DNA): TGCGCCAGCAGCCCGGACTCCTGGGAGGAAAAACTGTTTTTT. Translated, it gives CASSPDSWEEKLFF. This chain connects TRBV5-1 to TRBJ1-4; no clear D. Trimming removed 4 bases at V and 8 bases at J, with 15 bases between. The CDR3 is 14 residues long. Germline V lookup: CDR1 SGHRS, CDR2 YFSETQ. Filled out from reference TRBV5-1 and TRBJ1-4, the complete variable domain reads KAGVTQTPRYLIKTRGQQVTLSCSPISGHRSVSWYQQTPGQGLQFLFEYFSETQRNKGNFPGRFSGRQFSNSRSEMNVSTLELGDSALYLCASSPDSWEEKLFFGSGTQLSVL.